This TCR beta chain came from a study of T-cell reconstitution after alpha-beta-depleted transplantation in children. General study findings and limits: The high TCRbeta diversity at day 60 in some patients came from surviving recipient T cells and thymic progenitors. One year after transplant, T-cell counts and diversity came mostly from newly produced T cells. Two months or so post-transplant, alpha-beta T cells reportedly derived from several hundred expanded graft clones.

Per germline, CDR1 MNHEY and CDR2 SMNVEV (reference sequence). V was shortened by 3 bases and J by 4 bases, with 22 bases between the two germline ends. The CDR3 has 17 amino acids. A library of TCRbeta sequences, prepared with unique molecular identifiers, was generated. TCRdb passed the PCR reads through MiXCR, listing each CDR3 protein once. This sample has more than 300,000 distinct CDR3 sequences; roughly 16% occur once, and the top ten carry around 41%. Comment on this clonotype: Its antigen is as yet unknown.

V usage is TRBV27 and J usage is TRBJ2-7, with D possibly being TRBD2 (6 bases). The clonotype originates from a male patient aged 2 to 9 who had a stem cell transplant for acute lymphoblastic leukemia, so the T cells may come from the graft donor. The material sequenced was PBMCs, mostly from graft donor cells, taken 360 days after TCRalphabeta/CD19-depleted stem cell transplant. The CDR3 region is CASSLGGTSSVWYEQYF. The CDR3 nucleotides are TGTGCCAGCAGTTTGGGGGGAACTAGCTCCGTGTGGTACGAGCAGTACTTC.